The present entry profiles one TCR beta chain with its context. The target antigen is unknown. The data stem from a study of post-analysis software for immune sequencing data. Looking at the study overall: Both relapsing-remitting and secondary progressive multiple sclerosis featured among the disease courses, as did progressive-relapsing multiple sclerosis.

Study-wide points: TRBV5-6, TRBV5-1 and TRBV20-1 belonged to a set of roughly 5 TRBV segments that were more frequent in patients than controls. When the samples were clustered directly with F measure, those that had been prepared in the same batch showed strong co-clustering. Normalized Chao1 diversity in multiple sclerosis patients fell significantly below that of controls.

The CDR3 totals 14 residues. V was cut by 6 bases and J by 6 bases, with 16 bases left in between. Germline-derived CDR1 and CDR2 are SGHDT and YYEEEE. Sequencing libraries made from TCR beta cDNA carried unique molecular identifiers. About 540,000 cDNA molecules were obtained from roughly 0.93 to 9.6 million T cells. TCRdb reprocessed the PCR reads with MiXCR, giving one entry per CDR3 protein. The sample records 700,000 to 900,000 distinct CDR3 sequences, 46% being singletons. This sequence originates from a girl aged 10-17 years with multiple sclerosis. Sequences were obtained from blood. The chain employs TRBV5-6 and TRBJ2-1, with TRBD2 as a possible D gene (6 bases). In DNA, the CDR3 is TGTGCCAGCACCTCTCCGGGACTCCCCAATGAGCAGTTCTTC. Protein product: CASTSPGLPNEQFF.